A single TCR beta chain is shown here with its context. There are 14 residues in the CDR3. The V gene lost 4 bases and the J gene lost 8 bases, with 18 bases spanning the gap. The germline V gene has CDR1 SGHRS and CDR2 YFSETQ. The repertoire was sequenced with immunoSEQ multiplex PCR; TCRdb's copy has only in-frame clones and lacks some. The sample gives over 50,000 clones, 80% to 90% of which show up once; approximately 3.8% is in the top ten. This entry is derived from a study of blood T cell repertoires in COVID-19. Study-level information: Nucleic acid was either cDNA or gDNA, and it came from T cells, B-cell-depleted T cells, or PBMCs.

The rearrangement links TRBV5-1 to TRBJ1-1; D might be TRBD1 (6 bases). This TCR came from a woman between 35 and 50 years old with acute COVID-19. Sequencing was performed on PBMCs or T cells enriched from blood (not recorded which). The CDR3 bases are TGCGCCAGCAGCGTTCGGACAGACTTGGGGGAAGCTTTCTTT. Protein: CASSVRTDLGEAFF.